This entry describes one T cell receptor beta chain. Its antigen is unidentified. The data were produced by immunoSEQ multiplex PCR, yet TCRdb's version contains in-frame clones alone and is incomplete. Of roughly 200,000 clones detected, 85% to 95% appear once; the ten largest clones hold approximately 1%. This sample was included in a study of T cell responses to AZD1222 COVID-19 vaccine. Study-wide findings and caveats: Increases in Spike-specific TCR breadth and depth were seen after two AZD1222 doses. No day 14 peak samples; only post-peak repertoires were characterized.

Germline CDR1 reads MNHEY; CDR2 reads SVGEGT. V lost 2 bases, J lost 4 bases, and 23 bases lay in between. This CDR3 region has 18 residues. The V call is TRBV6-2 or TRBV6-3, the J call TRBJ1-2; no definite D call. The sample consisted of peripheral blood, taken on day 0 of MenACWY control vaccination. The receptor was derived from an adult in good health. CDR3 residues: CASSYPRFDGRVGYGYTF. The DNA for the CDR3 is TGTGCCAGCAGTTACCCTCGGTTCGATGGGAGGGTCGGCTATGGCTACACCTTC.